The clone carrying this T cell receptor beta chain was detected only once. Its antigen is unknown. Every donor was a healthy person donating bone marrow. The data are from a study of cytomegalovirus exposure and HLA in healthy donors. The germline gives CDR1 SEHNR, CDR2 FQNEAQ (reference sequence). V lost 4 bases to trimming and J lost 1 base; unmatched junction nucleotides: 9. This CDR3 has 18 residues. The study ran its PCR with 60 Vbeta and 13 Jbeta primers. The repertoire was sequenced with immunoSEQ multiplex PCR; TCRdb's copy has only in-frame clones and lacks some. The top ten clones hold roughly 32% of a sample with around 85,000 clones, about 80% of them seen once. Broader study findings: A later analysis appeared to link common viral pathogens to several of the most significant clusters. Researchers reported in a later analysis that a missense DCLRE1C variant was tied to TCR beta V- and J-gene trimming. Some segments of the V type, notably TRBV6-2 and TRBV6-3, were excluded as indistinguishable.

The material sequenced was PBMCs. The TCR originated in a man aged 50-59 years in good health and CMV-seropositive. This chain joins TRBV7-9 and TRBJ2-2; 10 bases fit TRBD2. The CDR3 DNA sequence: TGTGCCAGCAGCTCCACCACCCCTAGCGGGAGGAACACCGGGGAGCTGTTTTTT. It yields the protein CASSSTTPSGRNTGELFF.